The next 29 T cell receptor beta chains were all read from a single sample in a study of human T cells and chemical hapten exposure. Time point noted: pre-sensitization, week 0. Stated treatment: therapeutic diphenylcyclopropenone sensitization with weekly scalp DPC. MiXCR was run by TCRdb on the RACE reads, yielding one entry per CDR3 protein. This sample has roughly 250,000 distinct CDR3 sequences; 7.5% to 9% occur once, and the top ten carry 2% to 2.5%. Sequenced here: whole blood, sampled in connection with sensitization to the hapten diphenylcyclopropenone (DPC). The receptor source for this set is a woman in her forties with alopecia areata. Some clones in this sample may be carry-over from other donors' samples.

This clonotype was picked up many times. The chain combines TRBV5-1 with TRBJ2-1; possibly TRBD2 for D (5 bases). Germline lookup yields CDR1 SGHRS and CDR2 YFSETQ. V dropped 0 bases and J dropped 3 bases, with 10 bases sitting between them. The CDR3 is 15 amino acids. The CDR3: CASSLAGGNYNEQFF. The CDR3 DNA reads TGCGCCAGCAGCTTGGCCGGAGGTAACTACAATGAGCAGTTCTTC.

This clonotype was recorded at least ten times. The chain is built from TRBV10-3 and TRBJ2-1, with no clear D. The CDR3 loop spans 11 amino acids. V lost 2 bases and J lost 8, with 4 bases in between. The germline gives CDR1 ENHRY, CDR2 SYGVKD. The CDR3 nucleotides read TGTGCCATCAGTGAGGGGTATGAGCAGTTCTTC. It encodes CAISEGYEQFF.

The V gene is TRBV28, the J gene TRBJ1-1; D unclear. The length of the CDR3 is 13 residues. Germline V lookup: CDR1 MDHEN, CDR2 SYDVKM. Trimming took off 5 bases at V and 6 bases at J, with 13 bases between the two ends. The CDR3 nucleotides are TGTGCCAGCAGTACTCAACAGACTTCTGAAGCTTTCTTT. It is translated as CASSTQQTSEAFF.

This clonotype showed up just once. This sequence joins TRBV11-1 and TRBJ2-1, with TRBD2 matching over 9 bases. The CDR3 has 13 residues. Unmatched junction bases numbered 4, after V lost 3 bases and J lost 10 bases. Germline CDR1 SGHAT, CDR2 FQDESV (reference sequence). The CDR3, as DNA: TGTGCCAGCAGCTTTGGCGGGAGGGAAGAGCAGTTCTTC. It specifies CASSFGGREEQFF.

The genes are TRBV12-3 or TRBV12-4 and TRBJ1-5; D ambiguous. This CDR3 is 12 amino acids long. V was clipped by 6 bases and J by 0 bases, with 3 bases between them. CDR3 amino acids: CASRDSNQPQHF. The CDR3 coding sequence is TGTGCCAGCAGGGATAGCAATCAGCCCCAGCATTTT.

The V call is TRBV7-2, the J call TRBJ2-3, with TRBD2 matching 12 bases. The V gene's germline CDR1 is SGHTA and CDR2 FQGNSA. Germline trimming cut 4 bases from V and 6 bases from J; bases unmatched to any gene: 2. This CDR3 contains 14 residues. The chain's CDR3 is CASSSSGRVDTQYF. In nucleotides, the CDR3 is TGTGCCAGCAGCTCTAGCGGGAGGGTGGATACGCAGTATTTT.

The chain links TRBV5-6 to TRBJ1-4; D is undetermined. V was trimmed by 0 bases and J by 8 bases, leaving 14 bases between them. CDR3 length equals 15 residues. Germline V lookup: CDR1 SGHDT, CDR2 YYEEEE. In DNA, the CDR3 is TGTGCCAGCAGCTTGGCAAGTGGGCGTGGAGAAAAACTGTTTTTT. It specifies CASSLASGRGEKLFF.

Comments on this clonotype: Since no conserved phenylalanine or tryptophan closes the CDR3, a read error is the likely cause. The chain is built from TRBV20-1 and TRBJ2-7, with D possibly TRBD1 on 6 matching bases. There are 14 residues in the CDR3. The ends were cut back, 3 bases at V and 4 bases at J, with 16 bases in the middle. Germline V CDR1 and CDR2: DFQATT, SNEGSKA (reference sequence). The CDR3 coding sequence is TGCAGTGCTAGGGGGACAACTCTCAGGTACGAGCAGTACTCC. Amino acids: CSARGTTLRYEQYS.

This clonotype has ten or more counts. V and J are TRBV2 and TRBJ2-3; 11 bases agree with TRBD2. J lost 2 bases, V lost 9 bases, and 7 bases had no gene match. The germline CDR1 and CDR2 sequences are SNHLY and FYNNEI. The CDR3 contains 15 residues. CDR3 amino acids: CASHSGLADTDTQYF. The CDR3 coding sequence is TGTGCCAGTCACTCGGGACTAGCGGACACAGATACGCAGTATTTT.

This clonotype has only a few counts. V gene TRBV6-2 or TRBV6-3 combines with J gene TRBJ1-2; no reliable D call. V shed 2 bases and J shed 2 bases, with 15 bases lying between them. CDR1 and CDR2 (germline): MNHEY, SVGEGT. There are 16 residues in the CDR3. CDR3 region: CASSYEGARRNYGYTF. The CDR3 DNA sequence: TGTGCCAGCAGTTACGAAGGAGCCCGGCGGAACTATGGCTACACCTTC.

The rearrangement joins TRBV12-3 or TRBV12-4 to TRBJ2-2, with TRBD1 matching over 8 bases. This CDR3 contains 17 residues. V lost 2 bases and J lost 3; bases outside the gene matches: 8. The DNA for the CDR3 is TGTGCCAGCAGTTTATACGGGCAGGGGGCGTACACCGGGGAGCTGTTTTTT. Its translation is CASSLYGQGAYTGELFF.

The chain links TRBV3-1 to TRBJ2-7; maybe TRBD2 (5 bases). Germline V gives CDR1 LGHDT, CDR2 YNNKEL (reference sequence). This CDR3 region has 15 residues. Trimming removed 5 bases from V and 6 bases from J, with 20 bases in between. CDR3 DNA: TGTGCCAGCAGCAGTCTTATGGTCCTAGCCGCCGAGCAGTACTTC. Translating gives CASSSLMVLAAEQYF.

The V gene is TRBV20-1, the J gene TRBJ1-4, with a tentative D call TRBD1 (5 bases). The V end lost 6 bases, the J end lost 10 bases, and 21 bases lay between the germline ends. The V gene's germline CDR1 is DFQATT and CDR2 SNEGSKA (reference sequence). The CDR3 extends over 14 amino acids. CDR3 sequence (DNA): TGCAGTGCCCTACCCGGGATGGGGGAAGGAAAACTGTTTTTT. It codes for CSALPGMGEGKLFF.

This clonotype was counted between two and nine times. The chain uses TRBV11-2 and TRBJ2-1; TRBD1 might be the D (6 bases). V was shortened by 4 bases and J by 5 bases, with 18 bases between the two germline ends. The germline gives CDR1 SGHAT, CDR2 FQNNGV. This CDR3 is built from 16 residues. For the CDR3, the DNA is TGTGCCAGCAGCTCCCTGGGGGCGGCCGGGGACAATGAGCAGTTCTTC. This translates into CASSSLGAAGDNEQFF.

This clonotype was counted only a few times. The gene calls are TRBV12-3 or TRBV12-4 and TRBJ1-5; no reliable D call. The V and J ends lost 5 bases and 5 bases respectively, with 10 bases between them. The CDR3 runs to 13 residues. CDR3 DNA sequence: TGTGCCAGCAGTCCGGACGCATATCAGCCCCAGCATTTT. Translation gives CASSPDAYQPQHF.

V is TRBV2 and J is TRBJ2-7; D tentatively reads TRBD1 or TRBD2 (5 bases each). This CDR3 spans 14 amino acids. In germline, CDR1 is SNHLY, CDR2 FYNNEI. Trimming removed 8 bases at V and 0 bases at J, with 14 bases between. The CDR3 loop reads CASETGTNSYEQYF. The CDR3 region has the DNA TGTGCCAGCGAAACCGGGACGAACTCCTACGAGCAGTACTTC.

This clonotype was found many times. V usage is TRBV6-5 and J usage is TRBJ1-3, with D possibly being TRBD1 (6 bases). Trimming stripped 8 bases from V and 4 bases from J, with 15 bases between. The germline V gene has CDR1 MNHEY and CDR2 SVGAGI. This CDR3 is built from 14 residues. This chain's CDR3 is CASRGTGAGNTIYF. The DNA for the CDR3 is TGTGCCAGCCGAGGGACGGGGGCCGGAAACACCATATATTTT.

This clonotype was seen ten or more times. CDR3 sequence reads: CASSSSSGRAWYEQYF. CDR3 DNA sequence: TGTGCCAGCAGTTCCTCTAGCGGGAGGGCCTGGTACGAGCAGTACTTC. J is TRBJ2-7 and V is TRBV28, with 12 bases lining up with TRBD2. With 4 bases clipped from V and 4 bases from J, the junction kept 8 bases outside the gene matches. The CDR3 sequence is 16 residues long. CDR1 is MDHEN, CDR2 SYDVKM, per germline.

This clonotype was seen only a few times. V usage is TRBV6-6 and J usage is TRBJ2-7, with 7 bases identical to TRBD2. The CDR3 contains 14 residues. Germline loops: CDR1 MNHNY, CDR2 SVGAGI (reference sequence). For the CDR3, the DNA is TGTGCAACGTTTAGCCGGGACTACCCATACGAGCAGTACTTC. As protein: CATFSRDYPYEQYF.

The J gene is TRBJ1-2, the V gene TRBV20-1; no definite D call. Germline CDR1 reads DFQATT; CDR2 reads SNEGSKA (reference sequence). CDR3 length equals 14 residues. Deletions cut 1 base from V and 4 bases from J, with 13 bases between. The CDR3 nucleotides read TGCAGTGCTAGAGTCCCTAGTGGGATCTATGGCTACACCTTC. Translating gives CSARVPSGIYGYTF.

A few counts support this clonotype. The CDR3 loop reads CASSRQGSTYEQYF. CDR3 coding DNA: TGTGCCAGCAGTCGACAGGGTTCTACCTACGAGCAGTACTTC. The genes are TRBV12-3 or TRBV12-4 and TRBJ2-7; 7 bases are a match to TRBD1. CDR3 length: 14 residues. J lost 2 bases, V lost 5 bases, and 6 bases had no gene match.

This clonotype has just a few counts. V and J are TRBV5-1 and TRBJ2-2; 8 bases match TRBD1. The CDR3 length is 16 residues. V shed 2 bases, J shed 0 bases, and the junction held 3 bases outside the gene matches. CDR1 and CDR2 from the germline V gene are SGHRS and YFSETQ. CDR3 nucleotides: TGCGCCAGCAGCTTTGAGACAGGGGCGAACACCGGGGAGCTGTTTTTT. It translates to CASSFETGANTGELFF. The variable domain in full, with the rest retrieved from reference TRBV5-1 and TRBJ2-2, is KAGVTQTPRYLIKTRGQQVTLSCSPISGHRSVSWYQQTPGQGLQFLFEYFSETQRNKGNFPGRFSGRQFSNSRSEMNVSTLELGDSALYLCASSFETGANTGELFFGEGSRLTVL.

The chain is built from TRBV20-1 and TRBJ1-1; D perhaps matches TRBD1 (5 bases). Germline CDR1 and CDR2: DFQATT and SNEGSKA (reference sequence). The V end lost 0 bases, the J end lost 11 bases, and 10 bases lay between the germline ends. The CDR3 is 11 amino acids. CDR3 nucleotides: TGCAGTGCTAGAGATGGGGGTTTCGCTTTCTTT. Protein product: CSARDGGFAFF.

In this sample, this clonotype turned up a few times. This chain links TRBV5-1 with TRBJ1-4; 9 nucleotides agree with TRBD1. Per the germline V gene, CDR1 is SGHRS and CDR2 is YFSETQ. With 4 bases clipped from V and 0 bases from J, the junction kept 10 bases outside the gene matches. The CDR3 is 18 residues long. This CDR3 is CASSRRTGVTATNEKLFF. CDR3 DNA sequence: TGCGCCAGCAGCCGACGGACAGGGGTGACAGCAACTAATGAAAAACTGTTTTTT. Based on the CDR3 plus reference TRBV5-1 and TRBJ1-4, the full variable domain is KAGVTQTPRYLIKTRGQQVTLSCSPISGHRSVSWYQQTPGQGLQFLFEYFSETQRNKGNFPGRFSGRQFSNSRSEMNVSTLELGDSALYLCASSRRTGVTATNEKLFFGSGTQLSVL.

In regard to this clonotype: A much larger clone sits a single nucleotide away, making a read error possible. This chain uses TRBV15 with TRBJ2-3; 10 bases are a match to TRBD2. There are 17 residues in the CDR3. From germline, CDR1 is LNHNV and CDR2 YYDKDF (reference sequence). CDR3 in amino acids: CATRSEGTSDLFYTQYF. The CDR3 nucleotides read TGTGCCACCCGCAGTGAGGGGACTAGCGACCTGTTTTATACGCAGTATTTT.

This clonotype came up a few times. The rearrangement links TRBV18 to TRBJ2-7; the D gene is possibly TRBD2 (6 bases). V was shortened by 1 base and J by 4 bases, with 14 bases between the two germline ends. CDR1 is KGHSH and CDR2 is LQKENI in the germline V gene. The CDR3 loop spans 15 amino acids. The CDR3 DNA reads as TGTGCCAGCTCACCACAGGGAGGATCCGAGTACGAGCAGTACTTC. It encodes CASSPQGGSEYEQYF.

There are many counts of this clonotype. V gene TRBV6-2 or TRBV6-3 combines with J gene TRBJ1-2; 7 nucleotides agree with TRBD1. With V trimmed by 5 bases and J by 8 bases, 14 bases remained unmatched. CDR3 length: 15 amino acids. Germline values: CDR1 MNHEY, CDR2 SVGEGT. CDR3 protein: CASSPPQGSLKGYTF. The CDR3 DNA is TGTGCCAGCAGTCCTCCACAGGGGTCGTTGAAAGGCTACACCTTC.

DNA for the CDR3: TGTGCCAGCACCCCCACGACCCCTAGCACAGATACGCAGTATTTT. Protein product: CASTPTTPSTDTQYF. The chain combines TRBV7-6 with TRBJ2-3; D is unresolved. V shed 7 bases and J shed 0 bases, with 14 bases lying between them. The length of the CDR3 is 15 residues. Germline V lookup: CDR1 SGHVS, CDR2 FNYEAQ.

In this sample, this clonotype turned up a few times. The chain links TRBV18 to TRBJ1-5; D not resolved. The CDR3 spans 16 residues. V lost 5 bases and J 5 bases, leaving 19 bases between the germline ends. Germline V CDR1 and CDR2: KGHSH, LQKENI. The CDR3 sequence is CASSSRAGSADQPQHF. The CDR3 DNA sequence: TGTGCCAGCTCATCGCGGGCCGGATCCGCGGATCAGCCCCAGCATTTT.